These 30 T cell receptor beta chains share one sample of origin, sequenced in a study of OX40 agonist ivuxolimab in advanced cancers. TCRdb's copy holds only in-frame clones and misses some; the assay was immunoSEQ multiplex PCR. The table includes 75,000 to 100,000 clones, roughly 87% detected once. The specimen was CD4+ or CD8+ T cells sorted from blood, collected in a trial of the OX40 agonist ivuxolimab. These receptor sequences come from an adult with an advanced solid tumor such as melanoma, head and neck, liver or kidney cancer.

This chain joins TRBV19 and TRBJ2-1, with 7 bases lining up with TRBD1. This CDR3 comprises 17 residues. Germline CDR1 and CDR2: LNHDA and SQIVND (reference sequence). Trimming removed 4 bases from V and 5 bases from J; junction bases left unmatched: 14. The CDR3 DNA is TGTGCCAGTAGTACTCATCCCAACAGGGGCCCTAACAATGAGCAGTTCTTC. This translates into CASSTHPNRGPNNEQFF.

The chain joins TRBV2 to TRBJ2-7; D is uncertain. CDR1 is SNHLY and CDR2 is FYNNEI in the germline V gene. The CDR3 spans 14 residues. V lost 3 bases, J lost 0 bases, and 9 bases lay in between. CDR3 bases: TGTGCCAGCAGTGATCGGCGAAGCTCCTACGAGCAGTACTTC. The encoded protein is CASSDRRSSYEQYF.

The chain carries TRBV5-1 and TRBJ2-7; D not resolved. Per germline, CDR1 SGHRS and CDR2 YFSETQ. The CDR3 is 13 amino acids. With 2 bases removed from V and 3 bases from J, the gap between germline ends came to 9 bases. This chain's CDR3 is CASSLMDGYEQYF. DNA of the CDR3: TGCGCCAGCAGCTTAATGGACGGCTACGAGCAGTACTTC.

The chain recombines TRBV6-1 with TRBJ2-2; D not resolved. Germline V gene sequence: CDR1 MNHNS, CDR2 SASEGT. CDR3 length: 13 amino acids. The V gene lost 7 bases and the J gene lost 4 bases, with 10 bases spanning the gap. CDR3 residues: CASMRSGTGELFF. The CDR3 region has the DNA TGTGCCAGCATGCGGAGTGGCACCGGGGAGCTGTTTTTT.

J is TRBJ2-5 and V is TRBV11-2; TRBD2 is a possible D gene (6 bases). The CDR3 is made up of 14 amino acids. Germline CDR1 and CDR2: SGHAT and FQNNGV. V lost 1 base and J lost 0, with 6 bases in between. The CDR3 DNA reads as TGTGCCAGCAGCTTAGGACTAGACCAAGAGACCCAGTACTTC. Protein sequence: CASSLGLDQETQYF.

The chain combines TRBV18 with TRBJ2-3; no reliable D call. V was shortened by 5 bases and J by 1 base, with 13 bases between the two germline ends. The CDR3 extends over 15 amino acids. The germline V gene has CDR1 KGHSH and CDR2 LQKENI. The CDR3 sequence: CASSSGLTGTDTQYF. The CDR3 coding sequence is TGTGCCAGCTCATCCGGGTTAACTGGCACAGATACGCAGTATTTT.

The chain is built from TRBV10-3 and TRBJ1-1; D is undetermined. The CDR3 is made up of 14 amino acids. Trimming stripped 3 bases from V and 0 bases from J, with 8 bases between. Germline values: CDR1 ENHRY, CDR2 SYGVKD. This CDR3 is CAISDPTLNTEAFF. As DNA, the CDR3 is TGTGCCATCAGTGACCCGACCCTGAACACTGAAGCTTTCTTT.

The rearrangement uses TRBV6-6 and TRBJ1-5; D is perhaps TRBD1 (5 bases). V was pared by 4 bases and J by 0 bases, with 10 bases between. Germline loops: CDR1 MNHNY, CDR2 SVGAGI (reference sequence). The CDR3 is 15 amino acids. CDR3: CASSSETDSNQPQHF. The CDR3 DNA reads TGTGCCAGCAGTTCGGAGACAGATAGCAATCAGCCCCAGCATTTT.

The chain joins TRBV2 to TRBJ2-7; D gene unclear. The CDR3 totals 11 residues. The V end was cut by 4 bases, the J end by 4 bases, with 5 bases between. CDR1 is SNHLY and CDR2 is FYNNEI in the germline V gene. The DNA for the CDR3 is TGTGCCAGCAGTGGAGAGTACGAGCAGTACTTC. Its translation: CASSGEYEQYF.

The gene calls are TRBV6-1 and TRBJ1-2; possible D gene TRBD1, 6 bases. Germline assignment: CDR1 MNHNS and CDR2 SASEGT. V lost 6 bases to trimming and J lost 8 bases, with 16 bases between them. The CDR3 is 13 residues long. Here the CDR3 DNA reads TGTGCCAGCAGGGCTTCAGGGGCGGGAGGCTACACCTTC. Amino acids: CASRASGAGGYTF.

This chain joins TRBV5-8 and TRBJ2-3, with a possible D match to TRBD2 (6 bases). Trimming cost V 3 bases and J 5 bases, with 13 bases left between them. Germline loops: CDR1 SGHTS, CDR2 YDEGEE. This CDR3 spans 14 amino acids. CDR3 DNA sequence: TGTGCCAGCAGCTCGGGGGTGAATGGAGATACGCAGTATTTT. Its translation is CASSSGVNGDTQYF.

The CDR3 sequence is CASSFGTGVSRDTQYF. The DNA for the CDR3 is TGTGCCAGCAGCTTTGGGACAGGGGTTTCCAGAGATACGCAGTATTTT. The chain uses TRBV7-9 and TRBJ2-3; 10 nucleotides agree with TRBD1. CDR1 is SEHNR, CDR2 FQNEAQ, per germline (reference sequence). This CDR3 has 16 amino acids. The V gene end was trimmed by 3 bases and the J gene end by 5 bases; junction bases not matched to a gene: 8.

In DNA form, the CDR3 reads TGTGCCAGAAGACCCGGGACAGGGGGGTTTTACACCTTC. The encoded protein is CARRPGTGGFYTF. The chain combines TRBV5-3 with TRBJ1-2; 11 nucleotides agree with TRBD1. TRBV5-3 is designated an ORF whose function remains uncertain. The trim removed 5 bases at V and 11 bases at J, leaving 8 bases unmatched. The CDR3 runs 13 residues.

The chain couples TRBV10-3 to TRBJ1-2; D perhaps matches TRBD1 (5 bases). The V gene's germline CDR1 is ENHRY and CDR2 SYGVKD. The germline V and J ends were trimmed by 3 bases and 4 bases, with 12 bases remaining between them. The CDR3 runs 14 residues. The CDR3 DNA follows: TGTGCCATCAGTGAACTACAGGACGTCTATGGCTACACCTTC. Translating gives CAISELQDVYGYTF.

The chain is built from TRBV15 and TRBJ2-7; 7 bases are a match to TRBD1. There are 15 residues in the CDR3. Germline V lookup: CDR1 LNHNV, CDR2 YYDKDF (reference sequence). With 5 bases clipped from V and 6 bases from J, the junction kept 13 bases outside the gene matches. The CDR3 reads CATSAHTGVGTEQYF. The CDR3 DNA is TGTGCCACCAGCGCCCACACAGGGGTCGGCACCGAGCAGTACTTC. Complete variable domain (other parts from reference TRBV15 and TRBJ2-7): DAMVIQNPRYQVTQFGKPVTLSCSQTLNHNVMYWYQQKSSQAPKLLFHYYDKDFNNEADTPDNFQSRRPNTSFCFLDIRSPGLGDTAMYLCATSAHTGVGTEQYFGPGTRLTVT.

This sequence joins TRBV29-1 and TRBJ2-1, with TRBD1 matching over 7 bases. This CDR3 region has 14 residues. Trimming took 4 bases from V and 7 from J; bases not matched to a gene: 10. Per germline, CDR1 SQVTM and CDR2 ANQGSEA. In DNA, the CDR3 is TGCAGCGTTGGGTTAAGTGCCAGGGGGAATGAGCAGTTCTTC. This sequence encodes CSVGLSARGNEQFF.

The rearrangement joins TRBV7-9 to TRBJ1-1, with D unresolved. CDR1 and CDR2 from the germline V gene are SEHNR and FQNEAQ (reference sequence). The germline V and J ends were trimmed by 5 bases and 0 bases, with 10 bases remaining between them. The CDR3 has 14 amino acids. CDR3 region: CASSRDQVNTEAFF. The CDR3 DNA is TGTGCCAGCAGCAGAGATCAAGTGAACACTGAAGCTTTCTTT.

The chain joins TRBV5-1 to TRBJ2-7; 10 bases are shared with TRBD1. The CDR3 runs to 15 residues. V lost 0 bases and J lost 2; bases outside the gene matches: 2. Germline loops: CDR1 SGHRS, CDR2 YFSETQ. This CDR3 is CASSLGGTGAYEQYF. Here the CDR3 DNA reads TGCGCCAGCAGCTTGGGCGGGACAGGGGCCTACGAGCAGTACTTC.

CDR3 nucleotides: TGTGCCAGCAGTCAGAAGACAGGGGCGGCTTCACCCCTCCACTTT. Translated, it gives CASSQKTGAASPLHF. The gene calls are TRBV6-6 and TRBJ1-6; 8 nucleotides align to TRBD1. This CDR3 has 15 residues. V dropped 5 bases and J dropped 9; count of bases not matched to a gene: 9. Germline V gene sequence: CDR1 MNHNY, CDR2 SVGAGI (reference sequence).

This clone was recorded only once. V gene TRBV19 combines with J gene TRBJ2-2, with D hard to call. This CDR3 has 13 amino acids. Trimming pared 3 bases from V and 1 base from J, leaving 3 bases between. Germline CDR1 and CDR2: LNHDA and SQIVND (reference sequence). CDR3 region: CASSIENTGELFF. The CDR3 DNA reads TGTGCCAGTAGTATCGAGAACACCGGGGAGCTGTTTTTT.

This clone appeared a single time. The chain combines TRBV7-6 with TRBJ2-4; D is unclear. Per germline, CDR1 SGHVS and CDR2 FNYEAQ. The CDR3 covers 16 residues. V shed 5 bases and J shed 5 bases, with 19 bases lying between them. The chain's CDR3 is CASSPYWTSAQNIQYF. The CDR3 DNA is TGTGCCAGCAGCCCGTACTGGACGTCGGCTCAAAACATTCAGTACTTC.

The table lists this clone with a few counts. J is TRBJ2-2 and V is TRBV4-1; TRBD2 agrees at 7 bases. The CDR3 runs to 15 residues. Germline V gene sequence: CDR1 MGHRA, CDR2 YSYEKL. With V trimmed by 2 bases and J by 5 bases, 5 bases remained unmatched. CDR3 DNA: TGCGCCAGCAGCCAACCCAGGGAGGGAACCGGGGAGCTGTTTTTT. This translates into CASSQPREGTGELFF.

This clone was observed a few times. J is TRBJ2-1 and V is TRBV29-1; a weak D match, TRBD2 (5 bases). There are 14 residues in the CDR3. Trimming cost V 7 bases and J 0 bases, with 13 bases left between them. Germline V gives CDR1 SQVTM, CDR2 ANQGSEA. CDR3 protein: CSAPLGSSYNEQFF. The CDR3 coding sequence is TGCAGCGCCCCCCTTGGGAGCTCCTACAATGAGCAGTTCTTC.

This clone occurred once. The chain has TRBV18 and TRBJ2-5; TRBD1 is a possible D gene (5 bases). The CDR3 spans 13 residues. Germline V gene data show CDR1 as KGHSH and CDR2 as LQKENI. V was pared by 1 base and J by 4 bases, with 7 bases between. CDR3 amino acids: CASSPLDRETQYF. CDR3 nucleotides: TGTGCCAGCTCACCACTCGACAGAGAGACCCAGTACTTC.

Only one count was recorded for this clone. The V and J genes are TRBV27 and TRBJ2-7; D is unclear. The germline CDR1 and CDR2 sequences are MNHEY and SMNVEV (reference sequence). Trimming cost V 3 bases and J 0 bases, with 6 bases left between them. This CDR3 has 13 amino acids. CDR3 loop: CASSLYPSYEQYF. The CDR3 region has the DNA TGTGCCAGCAGTTTGTATCCCTCCTACGAGCAGTACTTC.

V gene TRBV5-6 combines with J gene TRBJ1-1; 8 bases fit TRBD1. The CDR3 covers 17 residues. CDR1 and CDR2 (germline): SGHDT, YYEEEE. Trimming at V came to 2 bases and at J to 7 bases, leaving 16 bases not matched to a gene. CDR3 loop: CASSLTSYFGQGDEAFF. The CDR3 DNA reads TGTGCCAGCAGCTTAACCTCCTACTTTGGACAGGGAGATGAAGCTTTCTTT.

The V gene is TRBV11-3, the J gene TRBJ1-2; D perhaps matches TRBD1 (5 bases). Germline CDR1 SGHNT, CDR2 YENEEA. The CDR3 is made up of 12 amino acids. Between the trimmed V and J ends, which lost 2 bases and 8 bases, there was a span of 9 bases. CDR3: CASSLQGEGYTF. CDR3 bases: TGTGCCAGCAGCTTACAGGGAGAAGGCTACACCTTC. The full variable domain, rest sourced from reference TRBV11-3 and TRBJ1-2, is EAGVVQSPRYKIIEKKQPVAFWCNPISGHNTLYWYLQNLGQGPELLIRYENEEAVDDSQLPKDRFSAERLKGVDSTLKIQPAELGDSAVYLCASSLQGEGYTFGSGTRLTVV.

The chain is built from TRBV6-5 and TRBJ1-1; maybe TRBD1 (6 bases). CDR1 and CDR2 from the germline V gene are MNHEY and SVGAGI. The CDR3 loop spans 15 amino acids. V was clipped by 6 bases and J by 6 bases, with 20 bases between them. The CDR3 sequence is CASSARGGAAPEAFF. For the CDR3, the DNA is TGTGCCAGCAGCGCCCGGGGGGGGGCAGCCCCTGAAGCTTTCTTT.

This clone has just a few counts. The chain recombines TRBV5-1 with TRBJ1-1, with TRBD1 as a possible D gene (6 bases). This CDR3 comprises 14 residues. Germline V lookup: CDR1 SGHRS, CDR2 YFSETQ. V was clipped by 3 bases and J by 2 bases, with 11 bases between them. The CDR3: CASSSGHSNTEAFF. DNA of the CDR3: TGCGCCAGCAGCTCGGGACATTCAAACACTGAAGCTTTCTTT.

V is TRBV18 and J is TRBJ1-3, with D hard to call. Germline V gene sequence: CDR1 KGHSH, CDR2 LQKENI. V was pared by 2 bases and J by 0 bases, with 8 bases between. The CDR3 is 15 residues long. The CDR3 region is CASSPGDFSGNTIYF. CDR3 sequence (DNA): TGTGCCAGCTCACCAGGAGATTTCTCTGGAAACACCATATATTTT.